The subject of this entry is one TCR beta chain. Germline assignment: CDR1 LGHNT and CDR2 FRNRAP. The CDR3 covers 10 residues. The V end lost 5 bases, the J end lost 11 bases, and 7 bases lay between the germline ends. The record originates from a study of CD8+ T cells in alopecia areata. Investigators isolated RNA and reverse transcribed it into cDNA to act as the sequencing template. Produced via immunoSEQ multiplex PCR; TCRdb's table is partial and in-frame only. The repertoire includes roughly 150,000 clones, approximately 65% of them detected once, and about 40% sits in the top ten. PBMCs were stained for CD3, CD4 and CD8, and CD4+ and CD8+ T cells were sorted.

The specimen was CD8+ T cells sorted from blood. This chain connects TRBV12-5 to TRBJ2-4; either TRBD1 or TRBD2 may fit D (5 bases each). The TCR comes from a human donor in good health. CDR3 DNA sequence: TGTGCTAGTGGTGGGGGAGTTCAGTACTTC. As protein: CASGGGVQYF. Together with reference TRBV12-5 and TRBJ2-4, the CDR3 gives the full variable domain: DARVTQTPRHKVTEMGQEVTMRCQPILGHNTVFWYRQTMMQGLELLAYFRNRAPLDDSGMPKDRFSAEMPDATLATLKIQPSEPRDSAVYFCASGGGVQYFGAGTRLSVL.